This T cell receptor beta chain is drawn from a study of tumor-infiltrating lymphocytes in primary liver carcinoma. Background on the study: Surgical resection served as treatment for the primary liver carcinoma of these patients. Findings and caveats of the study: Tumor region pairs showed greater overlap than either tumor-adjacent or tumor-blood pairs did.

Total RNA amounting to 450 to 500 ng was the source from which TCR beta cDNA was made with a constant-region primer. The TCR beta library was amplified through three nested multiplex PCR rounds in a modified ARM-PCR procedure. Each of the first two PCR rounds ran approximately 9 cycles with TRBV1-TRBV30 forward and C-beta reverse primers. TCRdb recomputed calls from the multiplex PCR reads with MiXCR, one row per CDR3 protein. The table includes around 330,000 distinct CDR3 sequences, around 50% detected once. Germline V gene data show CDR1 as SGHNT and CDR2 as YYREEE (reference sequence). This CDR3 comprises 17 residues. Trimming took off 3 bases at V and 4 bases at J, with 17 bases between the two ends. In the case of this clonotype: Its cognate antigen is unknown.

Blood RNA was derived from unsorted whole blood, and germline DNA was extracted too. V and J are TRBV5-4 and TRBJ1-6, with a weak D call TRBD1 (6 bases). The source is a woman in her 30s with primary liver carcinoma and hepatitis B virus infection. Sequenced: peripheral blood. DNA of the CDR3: TGTGCCAGCAGCTCGGGGGCCACACAGCTATATAATTCACCCCTCCACTTT. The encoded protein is CASSSGATQLYNSPLHF.